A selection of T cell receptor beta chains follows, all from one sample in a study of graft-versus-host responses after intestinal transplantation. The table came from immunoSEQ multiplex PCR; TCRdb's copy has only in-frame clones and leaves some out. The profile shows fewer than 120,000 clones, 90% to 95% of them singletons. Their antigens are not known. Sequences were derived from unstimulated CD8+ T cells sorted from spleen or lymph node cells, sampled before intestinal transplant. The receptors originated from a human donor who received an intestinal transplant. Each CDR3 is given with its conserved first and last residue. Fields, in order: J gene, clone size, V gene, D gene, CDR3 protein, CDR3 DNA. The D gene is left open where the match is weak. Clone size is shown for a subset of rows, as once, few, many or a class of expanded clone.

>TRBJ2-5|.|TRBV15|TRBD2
CATSGSWGGGETQYF
TGTGCCACCAGCGGGTCATGGGGGGGAGGAGAGACCCAGTACTTC
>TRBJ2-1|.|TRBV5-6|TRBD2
CASSLVTSGSYNEQFF
TGTGCCAGCAGCTTGGTGACTAGCGGGAGTTACAATGAGCAGTTCTTC
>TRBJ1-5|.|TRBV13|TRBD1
CASSRRGSGQPQHF
TGTGCCAGCAGCCGCAGGGGGAGCGGACAGCCCCAGCATTTT
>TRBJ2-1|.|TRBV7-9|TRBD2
CASRPGRAVSYNEQFF
TGTGCCAGCAGGCCAGGGAGGGCGGTCTCCTACAATGAGCAGTTCTTC
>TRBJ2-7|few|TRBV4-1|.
CASASSSSYEQYF
TGCGCCAGCGCCAGCAGCTCCTCCTACGAGCAGTACTTC
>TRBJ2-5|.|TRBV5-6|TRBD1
CASSPANRGRETQYF
TGTGCCAGCAGTCCAGCGAACAGGGGGAGGGAGACCCAGTACTTC
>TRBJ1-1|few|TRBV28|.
CASSFWGNTEAFF
TGTGCCAGCAGTTTTTGGGGGAACACTGAAGCTTTCTTT
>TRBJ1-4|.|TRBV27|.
CASRGGEKLFF
TGTGCCAGCAGGGGGGGGGAAAAACTGTTTTTT
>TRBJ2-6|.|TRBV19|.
CASSIDPGAGANVLTF
TGTGCCAGTAGTATAGATCCGGGCGCTGGGGCCAACGTCCTGACTTTC
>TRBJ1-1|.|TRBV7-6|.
CASSLGGMGNTEAFF
TGTGCCAGCAGCCTAGGGGGGATGGGGAACACTGAAGCTTTCTTT
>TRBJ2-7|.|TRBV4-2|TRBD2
CASSQEASGRAYEQYF
TGTGCCAGCAGCCAAGAGGCTAGCGGGAGGGCCTACGAGCAGTACTTC
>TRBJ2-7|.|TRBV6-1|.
CASSNLEGRYEQYF
TGTGCCAGCAGTAACCTGGAGGGCCGCTACGAGCAGTACTTC
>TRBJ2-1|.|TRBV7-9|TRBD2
CASSLVWGGEQFF
TGTGCCAGCAGCTTAGTATGGGGGGGTGAGCAGTTCTTC
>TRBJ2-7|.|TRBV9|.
CASSVGGGGSYEQYF
TGTGCCAGCAGCGTAGGGGGAGGGGGGTCCTACGAGCAGTACTTC
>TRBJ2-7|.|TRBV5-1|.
CASSFLPGAPGEQYF
TGCGCCAGCAGTTTTCTTCCCGGGGCTCCCGGCGAGCAGTACTTC
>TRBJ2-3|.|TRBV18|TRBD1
CASSPRWDRGTDTQYF
TGTGCCAGCTCACCCCGGTGGGACAGGGGCACAGATACGCAGTATTTT
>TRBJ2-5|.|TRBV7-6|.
CASSLAGVLRVETQYF
TGTGCCAGCAGCTTAGCGGGGGTCCTACGAGTCGAGACCCAGTACTTC
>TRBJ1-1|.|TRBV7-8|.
CASSTPGPGWNTEAFF
TGTGCCAGCAGCACTCCGGGGCCAGGCTGGAACACTGAAGCTTTCTTT
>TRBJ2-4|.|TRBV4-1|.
CASSQEYRGDVFDIQYF
TGCGCCAGCAGCCAAGAATATCGGGGAGACGTTTTTGACATTCAGTACTTC
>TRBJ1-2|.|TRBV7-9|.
CATGGGYTF
TGTGCCACCGGGGGAGGCTACACCTTC
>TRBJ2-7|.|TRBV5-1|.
CASSSRVLTYEQYF
TGCGCCAGCAGCTCCCGGGTTTTAACCTACGAGCAGTACTTC
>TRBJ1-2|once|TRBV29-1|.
CSVMTTSYGYTF
TGCAGCGTGATGACAACTAGCTATGGCTACACCTTC
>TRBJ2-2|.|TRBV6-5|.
CASSYGTEGGELFF
TGTGCCAGCAGTTATGGCACAGAGGGCGGGGAGCTGTTTTTT
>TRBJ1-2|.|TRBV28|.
CASSGPGARGYYGYTF
TGTGCCAGCAGTGGCCCAGGGGCCAGGGGCTACTATGGCTACACCTTC
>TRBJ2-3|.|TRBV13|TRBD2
CASSLGLAESTDTQYF
TGTGCCAGCAGCTTAGGACTAGCGGAGAGCACAGATACGCAGTATTTT
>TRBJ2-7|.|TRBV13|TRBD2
CASSSGTSADEQYF
TGTGCCAGCAGCTCCGGGACTAGCGCGGACGAGCAGTACTTC
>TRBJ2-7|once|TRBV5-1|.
CASSLEVSYEQYF
TGCGCCAGCAGCTTGGAGGTCTCCTACGAGCAGTACTTC
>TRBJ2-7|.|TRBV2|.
CASSDGSGLEQYF
TGTGCCAGCAGTGACGGTAGTGGGCTCGAGCAGTACTTC
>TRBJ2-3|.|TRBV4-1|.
CASSQEEDGADTQYF
TGCGCCAGCAGCCAAGAGGAGGACGGGGCAGATACGCAGTATTTT